The rows below give T cell receptor beta chains drawn from one sample of a study of blood T cell repertoires in COVID-19. TCRdb's table, derived via immunoSEQ multiplex PCR, lists solely in-frame clones and lacks some. The table shows around 64,000 clones, with 91% occurring only once. The sequencing sample was made of peripheral blood. Receptor source: a human donor in a cohort sampled during active COVID-19. Both conserved end residues are part of each CDR3. The D gene is left open where the match is weak. The size field is filled for only some rows; it gives once, few, many or a size class.

V gene	D gene	J gene	clone size	CDR3 protein	CDR3 DNA
TRBV7-2	.	TRBJ2-1	.	CASSLVRGGNNEQFF	TGTGCCAGCAGCTTAGTTCGGGGCGGGAACAATGAGCAGTTCTTC
TRBV20-1	TRBD2	TRBJ2-5	once	CSASVGLRGTQYF	TGCAGTGCCAGTGTGGGACTAAGAGGGACCCAGTACTTC
TRBV18	.	TRBJ2-7	.	CASSHGQPTYEQYF	TGTGCCAGCTCACATGGACAGCCTACCTACGAGCAGTACTTC
TRBV11-2	.	TRBJ1-1	.	CASSFGGPGTEAFF	TGTGCCAGCAGCTTCGGGGGGCCGGGCACTGAAGCTTTCTTT
TRBV19	.	TRBJ1-2	.	CASSRPLPGHLYGYTF	TGTGCCAGTAGTCGCCCACTCCCGGGACACCTATATGGCTACACCTTC
TRBV2	TRBD1	TRBJ1-5	.	CASSGDSLHQPQHF	TGTGCCAGCAGCGGGGACAGCCTCCATCAGCCCCAGCATTTT
TRBV3-1/TRBV3-2	.	TRBJ2-2	.	CASSRGFPPETGELFF	TGTGCCAGCAGCCGCGGATTTCCCCCGGAAACCGGGGAGCTGTTTTTT
TRBV10-3	TRBD2	TRBJ2-1	.	CAIKPTSGRTFNEQFF	TGTGCCATCAAACCTACGAGCGGGAGGACTTTCAATGAGCAGTTCTTC
TRBV5-1	.	TRBJ2-1	.	CASSLGAVYNEQFF	TGCGCCAGCAGCTTAGGAGCGGTTTACAATGAGCAGTTCTTC
TRBV9	.	TRBJ1-6	.	CASSAGGAYNSPLHF	TGTGCCAGCAGCGCCGGAGGGGCCTATAATTCACCCCTCCACTTT
TRBV4-1	TRBD2	TRBJ2-3	.	CASSQRTARGRVTDTQYF	TGCGCCAGCAGCCAAAGGACGGCCCGGGGGAGGGTCACAGATACGCAGTATTTT
TRBV21-1	.	TRBJ1-2	.	CALVSASYGYTF	TGTGCGCTAGTTTCGGCATCCTATGGCTACACCTTC
TRBV9	.	TRBJ1-4	.	CASSAQGTNEKLFF	TGTGCCAGCAGCGCCCAGGGGACTAATGAAAAACTGTTTTTT
TRBV4-1	.	TRBJ2-5	.	CASSQVVFQETQYF	TGCGCCAGCAGCCAAGTCGTTTTCCAAGAGACCCAGTACTTC
TRBV9	.	TRBJ2-7	.	CASSAAGHTYEQYF	TGTGCCAGCAGCGCTGCAGGACATACCTACGAGCAGTACTTC
TRBV3-1/TRBV3-2	TRBD1	TRBJ1-6	.	CASSRDSRGIDSPLHF	TGTGCCAGCAGCCGCGACTCCAGGGGGATCGATTCACCCCTCCACTTT
TRBV2	.	TRBJ2-5	.	CASSVVGRETQYF	TGTGCCAGCAGTGTGGTGGGGCGGGAGACCCAGTACTTC
TRBV7-8	.	TRBJ2-7	.	CASSQRFYEQYF	TGTGCCAGCAGCCAGCGCTTCTACGAGCAGTACTTC
TRBV18	.	TRBJ1-1	few	CASSPPSGSNTEAFF	TGTGCCAGCTCACCACCGTCGGGGTCGAACACTGAAGCTTTCTTT
TRBV7-2	.	TRBJ1-4	once	CASSPQVSTNEKLFF	TGTGCCAGCAGCCCACAAGTCTCAACTAATGAAAAACTGTTTTTT
TRBV5-1	.	TRBJ2-1	.	CASSLGAGPNEQFF	TGCGCCAGCAGCTTGGGTGCGGGGCCAAATGAGCAGTTCTTC
TRBV5-1	.	TRBJ1-2	once	CASSLREDYGYTF	TGCGCCAGCAGCCTCAGGGAGGACTATGGCTACACCTTC
TRBV27	.	TRBJ2-7	.	CASSARVVGEQYF	TGTGCCAGCAGTGCCCGGGTCGTGGGCGAGCAGTACTTC
TRBV18	TRBD1	TRBJ1-5	.	CASSQTRGYRGPESDNQPQHF	TGTGCCAGCTCACAAACGCGCGGATACAGGGGGCCGGAATCAGACAATCAGCCCCAGCATTTT
TRBV7-2	TRBD2	TRBJ2-2	.	CASSFGLAGAPLTGELFF	TGTGCCAGCAGCTTTGGCCTAGCGGGGGCCCCCCTAACCGGGGAGCTGTTTTTT
TRBV7-8	TRBD2	TRBJ2-7	.	CASSLLMGLANYEQYF	TGTGCCAGCAGCTTATTAATGGGACTAGCGAACTACGAGCAGTACTTC
TRBV27	.	TRBJ2-7	.	CASSFSGGGYEQYF	TGTGCCAGCAGTTTTTCGGGGGGCGGGTACGAGCAGTACTTC
TRBV11-2	.	TRBJ2-7	.	CASSLFTVAPYEQYF	TGTGCCAGCAGCTTATTTACAGTCGCCCCCTACGAGCAGTACTTC
TRBV5-1	TRBD2	TRBJ2-7	.	CASSTGTSVSYEQYF	TGCGCCAGCAGCACCGGGACTAGCGTTTCCTACGAGCAGTACTTC
TRBV4-3	TRBD1	TRBJ1-2	.	CASSQVVRDSTGYTF	TGCGCCAGCAGCCAAGTAGTCCGGGACAGCACCGGCTACACCTTC
TRBV28	.	TRBJ2-7	.	CASKDRSWDEQYF	TGTGCCAGCAAAGACAGGTCTTGGGACGAGCAGTACTTC
TRBV4-3	.	TRBJ2-3	.	CASSQEGTSPGDTQYF	TGCGCCAGCAGCCAGGAAGGGACATCCCCCGGGGATACGCAGTATTTT
TRBV9	.	TRBJ2-3	.	CASSVVGNGGTDTQYF	TGTGCCAGCAGCGTAGTAGGGAACGGGGGCACAGATACGCAGTATTTT
TRBV5-1	TRBD1	TRBJ1-2	few	CASSSFSTGGGGYTF	TGCGCCAGCAGCTCGTTTTCGACAGGGGGTGGTGGCTACACCTTC
TRBV28	TRBD2	TRBJ2-2	once	CASSLWGLAETTGELFF	TGTGCCAGCAGTTTATGGGGACTAGCGGAAACCACCGGGGAGCTGTTTTTT
TRBV9	.	TRBJ2-2	.	CASSEAGMWLANTGELFF	TGTGCCAGCAGCGAGGCCGGGATGTGGTTGGCGAACACCGGGGAGCTGTTTTTT
TRBV28	TRBD2	TRBJ2-5	.	CATSLAGVRETQYF	TGTGCCACCAGCCTAGCGGGAGTGCGGGAGACCCAGTACTTC
TRBV5-1	TRBD2	TRBJ2-3	.	CASSDSGGRGDTQYF	TGCGCCAGCAGTGATAGCGGGGGCCGCGGGGATACGCAGTATTTT
TRBV2	.	TRBJ2-7	.	CASHAGRPDYEQYF	TGTGCCAGTCACGCGGGACGGCCGGACTACGAGCAGTACTTC
TRBV18	.	TRBJ2-2	.	CASSPLGHPNTGELFF	TGTGCCAGCTCACCACTTGGACATCCGAACACCGGGGAGCTGTTTTTT
TRBV7-3	.	TRBJ2-5	.	CASSLGSPGETQYF	TGTGCCAGCAGCTTAGGAAGCCCCGGGGAGACCCAGTACTTC
TRBV29-1	.	TRBJ2-1	.	CSVEDQALSSYNEQFF	TGCAGCGTTGAAGATCAGGCCCTTAGCTCCTACAATGAGCAGTTCTTC
TRBV6-1	TRBD2	TRBJ2-7	.	CASSEKIAGEVLKQYF	TGTGCCAGCAGTGAAAAAATAGCGGGGGAAGTCCTGAAGCAGTACTTC
TRBV19	.	TRBJ1-2	.	CASSPDSQNYGYTF	TGTGCCAGTAGTCCGGACAGCCAAAACTATGGCTACACCTTC
TRBV9	.	TRBJ2-5	.	CASCAALGETQYF	TGTGCCAGCTGTGCGGCCCTCGGGGAGACCCAGTACTTC
TRBV25-1	.	TRBJ1-1	.	CASTATGGRGTEAFF	TGTGCCAGCACCGCTACCGGCGGTCGGGGCACTGAAGCTTTCTTT
TRBV27	.	TRBJ2-1	.	CASREGSSYNEQFF	TGTGCCAGCAGGGAAGGGAGCTCCTACAATGAGCAGTTCTTC
TRBV5-1	.	TRBJ2-3	.	CASSLGQYSSTDTQYF	TGCGCCAGCAGCTTGGGACAGTACTCTAGCACAGATACGCAGTATTTT
TRBV6-4	.	TRBJ2-6	.	CASSDSSGSGANVLTF	TGTGCCAGCAGTGACTCGAGTGGCTCTGGGGCCAACGTCCTGACTTTC
TRBV6-2/TRBV6-3	TRBD2	TRBJ2-1	.	CASSNRLAGDNEQFF	TGTGCCAGCAGTAACAGACTAGCGGGGGACAATGAGCAGTTCTTC
TRBV7-3	.	TRBJ2-3	.	CASSSRAPGTDTQYF	TGTGCCAGCAGCTCCCGGGCCCCGGGGACAGATACGCAGTATTTT
TRBV13	TRBD2	TRBJ2-3	.	CASSLGPPAGPTDTQYF	TGTGCCAGCAGCTTAGGTCCCCCAGCGGGACCCACAGATACGCAGTATTTT
TRBV5-8	TRBD1	TRBJ1-2	.	CASSLVDRGNYGYTF	TGTGCCAGCAGCTTGGTCGACAGGGGGAACTATGGCTACACCTTC
TRBV10-3	TRBD1	TRBJ1-2	.	CAISPRRDRDSAVYGYTF	TGTGCCATCAGTCCCCGTCGGGACAGGGATAGTGCGGTTTATGGCTACACCTTC